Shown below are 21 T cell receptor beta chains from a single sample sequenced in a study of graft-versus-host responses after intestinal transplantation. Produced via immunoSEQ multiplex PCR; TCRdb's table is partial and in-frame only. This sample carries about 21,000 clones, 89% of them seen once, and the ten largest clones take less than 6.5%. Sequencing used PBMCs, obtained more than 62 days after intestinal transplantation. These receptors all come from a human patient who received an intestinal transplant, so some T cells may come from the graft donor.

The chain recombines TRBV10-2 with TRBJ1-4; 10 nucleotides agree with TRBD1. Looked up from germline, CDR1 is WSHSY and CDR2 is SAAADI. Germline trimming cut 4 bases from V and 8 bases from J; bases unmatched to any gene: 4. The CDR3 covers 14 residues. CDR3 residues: CASSGQGAWEKLFF. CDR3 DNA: TGCGCCAGCAGTGGACAGGGGGCCTGGGAAAAACTGTTTTTT.

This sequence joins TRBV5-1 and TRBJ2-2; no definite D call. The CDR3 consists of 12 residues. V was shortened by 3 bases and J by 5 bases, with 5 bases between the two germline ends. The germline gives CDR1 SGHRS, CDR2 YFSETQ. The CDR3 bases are TGCGCCAGCAGCTACCAGACCGGGGAGCTGTTTTTT. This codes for CASSYQTGELFF.

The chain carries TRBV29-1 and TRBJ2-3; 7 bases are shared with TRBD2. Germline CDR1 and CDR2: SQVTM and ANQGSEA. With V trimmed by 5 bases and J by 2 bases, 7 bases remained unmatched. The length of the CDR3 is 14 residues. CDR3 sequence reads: CSVPAGTVTDTQYF. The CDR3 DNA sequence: TGCAGCGTTCCAGCGGGGACGGTCACAGATACGCAGTATTTT.

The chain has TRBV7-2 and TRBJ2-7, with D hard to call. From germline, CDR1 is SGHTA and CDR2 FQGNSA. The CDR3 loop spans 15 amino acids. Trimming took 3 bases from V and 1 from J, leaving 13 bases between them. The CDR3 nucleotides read TGTGCCAGCAGCTTGTACGTAGAGGTGTCCTACGAGCAGTACTTC. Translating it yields CASSLYVEVSYEQYF.

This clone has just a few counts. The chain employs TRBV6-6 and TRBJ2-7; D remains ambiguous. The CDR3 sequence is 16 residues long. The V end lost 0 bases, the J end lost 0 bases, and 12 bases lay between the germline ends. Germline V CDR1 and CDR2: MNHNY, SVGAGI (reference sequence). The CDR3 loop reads CASSYSTQLSSYEQYF. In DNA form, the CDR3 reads TGTGCCAGCAGTTACTCGACGCAACTGAGCTCCTACGAGCAGTACTTC.

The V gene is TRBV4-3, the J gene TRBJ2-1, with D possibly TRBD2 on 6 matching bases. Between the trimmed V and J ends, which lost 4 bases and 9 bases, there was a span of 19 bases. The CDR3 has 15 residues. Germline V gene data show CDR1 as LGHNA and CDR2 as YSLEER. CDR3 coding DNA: TGCGCCAGCAGCCCCTCGGGGGAAGAGTTCAGTGAGCAGTTCTTC. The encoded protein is CASSPSGEEFSEQFF.

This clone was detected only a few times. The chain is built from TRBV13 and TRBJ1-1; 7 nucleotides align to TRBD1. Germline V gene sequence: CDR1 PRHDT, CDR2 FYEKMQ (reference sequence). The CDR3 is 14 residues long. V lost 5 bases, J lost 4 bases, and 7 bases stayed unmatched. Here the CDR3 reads CASSPPPGGTEAFF. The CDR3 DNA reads TGTGCCAGCAGCCCCCCTCCAGGGGGCACTGAAGCTTTCTTT. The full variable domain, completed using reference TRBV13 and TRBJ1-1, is AAGVIQSPRHLIKEKRETATLKCYPIPRHDTVYWYQQGPGQDPQFLISFYEKMQSDKGSIPDRFSAQQFSDYHSELNMSSLELGDSALYFCASSPPPGGTEAFFGQGTRLTVV.

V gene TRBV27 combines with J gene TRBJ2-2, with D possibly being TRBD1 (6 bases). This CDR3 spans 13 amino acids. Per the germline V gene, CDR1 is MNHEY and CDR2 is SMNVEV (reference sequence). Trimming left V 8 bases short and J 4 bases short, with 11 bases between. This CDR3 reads CASQGISTGELFF. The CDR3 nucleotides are TGTGCCAGCCAGGGGATCAGCACCGGGGAGCTGTTTTTT.

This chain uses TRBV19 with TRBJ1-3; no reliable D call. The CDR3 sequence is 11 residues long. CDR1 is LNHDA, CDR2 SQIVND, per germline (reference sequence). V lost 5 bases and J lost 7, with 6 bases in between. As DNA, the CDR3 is TGTGCCAGTAGTCTTAGGAACACCATATATTTT. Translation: CASSLRNTIYF.

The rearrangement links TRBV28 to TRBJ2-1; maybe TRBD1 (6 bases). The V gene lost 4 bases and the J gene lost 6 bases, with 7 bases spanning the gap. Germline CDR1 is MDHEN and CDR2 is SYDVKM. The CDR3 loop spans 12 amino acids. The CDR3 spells CASSWGLNEQFF. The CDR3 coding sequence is TGTGCCAGCAGTTGGGGGCTCAATGAGCAGTTCTTC.

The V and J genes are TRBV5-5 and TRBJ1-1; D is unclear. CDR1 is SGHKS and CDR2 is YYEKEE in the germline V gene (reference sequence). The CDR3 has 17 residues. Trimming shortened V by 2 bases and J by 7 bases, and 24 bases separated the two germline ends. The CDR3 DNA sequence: TGTGCCAGCAGCTTACCCCCTCATAAGGGTGGGTATGGTGAAGCTTTCTTT. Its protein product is CASSLPPHKGGYGEAFF.

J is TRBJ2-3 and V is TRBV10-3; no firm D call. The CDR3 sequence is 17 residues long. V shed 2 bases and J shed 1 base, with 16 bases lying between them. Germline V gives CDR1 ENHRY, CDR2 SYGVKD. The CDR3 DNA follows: TGTGCCATCAGTGAGCCCCCGACTGGCCCACGCACAGATACGCAGTATTTT. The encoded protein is CAISEPPTGPRTDTQYF.

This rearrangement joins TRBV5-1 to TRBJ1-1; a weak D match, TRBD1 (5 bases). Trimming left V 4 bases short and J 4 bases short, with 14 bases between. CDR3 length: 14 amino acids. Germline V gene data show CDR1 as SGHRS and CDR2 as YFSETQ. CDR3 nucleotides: TGCGCCAGCAGCCCCCAGGGATCGAGCACTGAAGCTTTCTTT. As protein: CASSPQGSSTEAFF.

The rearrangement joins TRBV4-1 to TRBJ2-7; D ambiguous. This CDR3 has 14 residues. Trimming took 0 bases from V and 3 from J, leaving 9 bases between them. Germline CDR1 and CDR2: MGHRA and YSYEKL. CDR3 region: CASSQDGLLYEQYF. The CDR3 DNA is TGCGCCAGCAGCCAAGACGGCTTACTCTACGAGCAGTACTTC.

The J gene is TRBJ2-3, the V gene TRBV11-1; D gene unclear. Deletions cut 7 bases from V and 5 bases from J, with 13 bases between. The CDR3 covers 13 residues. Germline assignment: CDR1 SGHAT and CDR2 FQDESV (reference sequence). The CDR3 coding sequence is TGTGCCAGCACCACCTTGGCCGAAGATACGCAGTATTTT. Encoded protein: CASTTLAEDTQYF.

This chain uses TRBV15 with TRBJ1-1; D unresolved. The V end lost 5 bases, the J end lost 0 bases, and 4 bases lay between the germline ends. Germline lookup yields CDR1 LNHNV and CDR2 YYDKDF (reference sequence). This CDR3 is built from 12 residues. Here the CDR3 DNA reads TGTGCCACCAGCGTGGTGAACACTGAAGCTTTCTTT. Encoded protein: CATSVVNTEAFF. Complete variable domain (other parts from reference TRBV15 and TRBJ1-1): DAMVIQNPRYQVTQFGKPVTLSCSQTLNHNVMYWYQQKSSQAPKLLFHYYDKDFNNEADTPDNFQSRRPNTSFCFLDIRSPGLGDTAMYLCATSVVNTEAFFGQGTRLTVV.

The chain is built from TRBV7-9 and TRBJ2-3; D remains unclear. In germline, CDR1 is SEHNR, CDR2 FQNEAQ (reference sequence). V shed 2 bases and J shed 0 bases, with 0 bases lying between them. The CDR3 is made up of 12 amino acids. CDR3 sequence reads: CASSLSTDTQYF. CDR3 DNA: TGTGCCAGCAGCTTAAGCACAGATACGCAGTATTTT.

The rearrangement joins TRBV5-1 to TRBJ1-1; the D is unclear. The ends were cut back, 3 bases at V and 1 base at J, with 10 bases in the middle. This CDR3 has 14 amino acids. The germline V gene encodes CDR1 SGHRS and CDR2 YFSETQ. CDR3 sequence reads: CASSWETPNTEAFF. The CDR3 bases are TGCGCCAGCAGCTGGGAGACACCGAACACTGAAGCTTTCTTT.

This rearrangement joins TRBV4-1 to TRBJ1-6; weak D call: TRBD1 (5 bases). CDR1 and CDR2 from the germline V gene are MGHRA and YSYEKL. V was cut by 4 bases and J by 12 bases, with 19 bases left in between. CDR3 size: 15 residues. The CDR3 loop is CASSPPPGDRIPLHF. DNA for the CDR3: TGCGCCAGCAGCCCTCCGCCGGGGGATCGCATACCCCTCCACTTT.

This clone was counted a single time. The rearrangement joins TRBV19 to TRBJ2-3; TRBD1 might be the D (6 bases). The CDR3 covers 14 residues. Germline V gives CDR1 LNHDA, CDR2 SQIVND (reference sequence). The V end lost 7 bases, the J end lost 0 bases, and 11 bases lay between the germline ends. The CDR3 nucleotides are TGTGCCAGTACCTTGGGACAAAGCACAGATACGCAGTATTTT. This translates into CASTLGQSTDTQYF.

This chain's CDR3 is CASSDGGGPNEQFF. Written as DNA, the CDR3 is TGCGCCAGCAGTGACGGCGGGGGGCCGAATGAGCAGTTCTTC. The chain is built from TRBV10-2 and TRBJ2-1, with 8 bases aligning to TRBD2. The CDR3 has 14 amino acids. Germline V gene lookup returns CDR1 WSHSY and CDR2 SAAADI. After removal of 3 bases from V and 7 bases from J, the junction contained 5 bases not matched to a gene.